The entry below describes one T cell receptor (beta chain). Its target is unknown. It may be a read error: a sequence one base away is much more abundant. The data were obtained in a study of response to subunit inactivated influenza vaccine. Findings and limits, study-wide: New T cells are recruited in small numbers by each seasonal influenza vaccination, according to the authors' suggestion.

TCRdb redid the calling of the RT-PCR reads with MiXCR, one entry per CDR3 protein. Of approximately 700,000 distinct CDR3 sequences listed, less than 20% are singletons. The sequencing used PBMCs from blood, collected 12 days after vaccination. The TCR sequence derives from a man aged 50-59 years who received an inactivated influenza vaccine.

CDR3 DNA sequence: TGTGCCTGCAGTTTATTGGTTTCGGGGACTGAAGCTTTCTTT. Residues: CACSLLVSGTEAFF. The chain links TRBV27 to TRBJ1-1, with D hard to call. The CDR3 sequence is 14 residues long. CDR1 is MNHEY, CDR2 SMNVEV, per germline (reference sequence).